The 26 T cell receptor beta chains below all came from one sample that was sequenced in a study of blood T cell repertoires in COVID-19. Measured with immunoSEQ multiplex PCR; TCRdb has only the in-frame clones, and not every one. This table has 95,000 to 110,000 clones, more than 80% appearing once. The sequenced sample was peripheral blood. The origin of the receptors is a man aged 35-49 years with active or convalescent COVID-19.

The chain links TRBV25-1 to TRBJ2-6; unclear D gene. CDR1 and CDR2 from the germline V gene are MGHDK and SYGVNS. This CDR3 is built from 15 residues. V lost 4 bases, J lost 4 bases, and 11 bases lay in between. The CDR3 is CASSGLRAGANVLTF. The CDR3 DNA reads as TGTGCCAGCAGTGGCCTTCGCGCAGGGGCCAACGTCCTGACTTTC.

The chain couples TRBV10-2 to TRBJ2-1; the match to TRBD2 covers 8 bases. Trimming cost V 1 base and J 15 bases; bases outside gene matches: 11. CDR1 is WSHSY and CDR2 is SAAADI in the germline V gene. This CDR3 is built from 14 residues. The CDR3, as DNA: TGCGCCAGCAGTGAGTTCGGGGCTAGGACTAGCCTGTTCTTC. Its translation is CASSEFGARTSLFF.

This chain joins TRBV4-1 and TRBJ1-4; maybe TRBD1 (6 bases). This CDR3 spans 14 amino acids. Trimming left V 2 bases short and J 6 bases short, with 10 bases between. In germline, CDR1 is MGHRA, CDR2 YSYEKL. The CDR3 region has the DNA TGCGCCAGCAGCCAAACAGGGAAACATGAAAAACTGTTTTTT. Its translation is CASSQTGKHEKLFF.

This clone was observed a handful of times. V is TRBV6-5 and J is TRBJ1-1; tentative D call: TRBD1 (6 bases). Germline values: CDR1 MNHEY, CDR2 SVGAGI. The V and J ends lost 6 bases and 11 bases respectively, with 25 bases between them. The CDR3 has 15 amino acids. The CDR3 bases are TGTGCCAGCAGGACACACGGGACACCCTATCAGAAGGCTTTCTTT. Protein sequence: CASRTHGTPYQKAFF.

With regard to this clone: Other DNA sequences from this sample encode an identical CDR3 as well. The chain is built from TRBV7-2 and TRBJ2-7; no reliable D call. Trimming shortened V by 5 bases and J by 1 base, and 6 bases separated the two germline ends. The V gene's germline CDR1 is SGHTA and CDR2 FQGNSA. The CDR3 contains 12 residues. The CDR3 loop is CASSPLSYEQYF. The CDR3 coding sequence is TGTGCCAGCAGCCCTCTGTCCTACGAGCAGTACTTC.

V is TRBV6-1 and J is TRBJ1-2, with no clear D. Trimming cost V 2 bases and J 5 bases, with 27 bases left between them. The CDR3 is made up of 19 amino acids. Per germline, CDR1 MNHNS and CDR2 SASEGT. The CDR3 nucleotides read TGTGCCAGCAGTGAATCGCCGGATTCAGCGAACCAATTACAATATGGCTACACCTTC. This translates into CASSESPDSANQLQYGYTF.

The CDR3 DNA reads TGCAGTGCTAGTAGTACAGGGAGTTCCGAGCAGTACTTC. Its protein is CSASSTGSSEQYF. The rearrangement uses TRBV20-1 and TRBJ2-7; TRBD1 is a possible D gene (6 bases). Germline assignment: CDR1 DFQATT and CDR2 SNEGSKA (reference sequence). This CDR3 comprises 13 residues. Trimming cost V 3 bases and J 6 bases, with 15 bases left between them.

This clone was seen only a few times. The chain couples TRBV7-2 to TRBJ2-7, with 11 bases that match TRBD2. The CDR3 sequence is 17 residues long. Germline lookup yields CDR1 SGHTA and CDR2 FQGNSA. Unmatched junction bases numbered 11, after V lost 4 bases and J lost 3 bases. CDR3 DNA: TGTGCCAGCAGCTCGGCCCGGACTAGCGGGCTCTACTACGAGCAGTACTTC. It specifies CASSSARTSGLYYEQYF. Drawing the rest from reference TRBV7-2 and TRBJ2-7, the complete variable domain is GAGVSQSPSNKVTEKGKDVELRCDPISGHTALYWYRQSLGQGLEFLIYFQGNSAPDKSGLPSDRFSAERTGGSVSTLTIQRTQQEDSAVYLCASSSARTSGLYYEQYFGPGTRLTVT.

This clone was recorded once. The rearrangement uses TRBV30 and TRBJ2-3; TRBD2 agrees at 10 bases. Looked up from germline, CDR1 is GTSNPN and CDR2 is SVGIG (reference sequence). The CDR3 length is 13 residues. V lost 7 bases and J lost 5; bases outside the gene matches: 6. CDR3 DNA sequence: TGTGCCTTTGAGCGGGAGGGCCTAGATACGCAGTATTTT. It codes for CAFEREGLDTQYF.

V and J are TRBV6-5 and TRBJ2-3; 11 bases agree with TRBD2. The CDR3 runs 16 residues. The germline V gene has CDR1 MNHEY and CDR2 SVGAGI. The junction had 5 bases not matched to a gene; V was cut back by 4 bases and J by 2 bases. As DNA, the CDR3 is TGTGCCAGCAGTTGGGGACTAGCGGAAAACACAGATACGCAGTATTTT. Translation: CASSWGLAENTDTQYF.

The rearrangement uses TRBV28 and TRBJ1-3, with 7 bases fitting TRBD1. V lost 6 bases, J lost 0 bases, and 5 bases stayed unmatched. Germline CDR1 reads MDHEN; CDR2 reads SYDVKM. The CDR3 is 15 residues long. Here the CDR3 reads CASRETGHSGNTIYF. The CDR3 nucleotides are TGTGCCAGCAGGGAGACAGGGCACTCTGGAAACACCATATATTTT.

To note about this clone: Other DNA sequences in the sample encode the same CDR3. This rearrangement joins TRBV18 to TRBJ1-1; tentative D call: TRBD1 (5 bases). Between the trimmed V and J ends, which lost 3 bases and 2 bases, there was a span of 10 bases. The CDR3 covers 14 residues. CDR1 is KGHSH, CDR2 LQKENI, per germline. The CDR3 region is CASSPQGLNTEAFF. The CDR3 DNA reads TGTGCCAGCTCACCGCAGGGACTCAACACTGAAGCTTTCTTT.

In nucleotides, the CDR3 is TGTGCCAGCAGCTTCGATCCGGGTCCGGCTGGCTACACCTTC. Its translation is CASSFDPGPAGYTF. V usage is TRBV5-4 and J usage is TRBJ1-2; D is unclear. Deletions cut 2 bases from V and 7 bases from J, with 15 bases between. From germline, CDR1 is SGHNT and CDR2 YYREEE (reference sequence). The CDR3 runs to 14 residues. Complete variable domain (other parts from reference TRBV5-4 and TRBJ1-2): ETGVTQSPTHLIKTRGQQVTLRCSSQSGHNTVSWYQQALGQGPQFIFQYYREEENGRGNFPPRFSGLQFPNYSSELNVNALELDDSALYLCASSFDPGPAGYTFGSGTRLTVV.

The CDR3 bases are TGCGCCAGCAGCCAAGATATGGGCCCTCCCTACGAGCAGTACTTC. Protein sequence: CASSQDMGPPYEQYF. The rearrangement uses TRBV4-3 and TRBJ2-7; D not certain. CDR1 and CDR2 from the germline V gene are LGHNA and YSLEER. V was pared by 0 bases and J by 2 bases, with 11 bases between. The CDR3 is 15 residues long.

The chain joins TRBV25-1 to TRBJ1-2, with 7 bases matching TRBD1. Germline values: CDR1 MGHDK, CDR2 SYGVNS. The V and J ends lost 4 bases and 3 bases, in that order; junction bases with no gene match: 8. The CDR3 has 15 amino acids. CDR3 sequence reads: CASSGPYDRDYGYTF. CDR3 coding DNA: TGTGCCAGCAGTGGACCCTACGACAGGGACTATGGCTACACCTTC.

V is TRBV6-1 and J is TRBJ2-3; D is unresolved. The CDR3 sequence is 15 residues long. V was cut by 1 base and J by 0 bases, with 8 bases left in between. In germline, CDR1 is MNHNS, CDR2 SASEGT. CDR3 bases: TGTGCCAGCAGTGAAGGTCTAGTGAGCACAGATACGCAGTATTTT. It yields the protein CASSEGLVSTDTQYF.

The rearrangement joins TRBV4-3 to TRBJ2-7; 7 positions agree with TRBD1. V shed 0 bases and J 6 bases; nucleotides not matched to a gene: 11. Germline CDR1 and CDR2: LGHNA and YSLEER. The length of the CDR3 is 16 residues. The CDR3, as DNA: TGCGCCAGCAGCCAAGATCACCCCGGACAGGAAGGCGAGCAGTACTTC. Its translation is CASSQDHPGQEGEQYF.

The J gene is TRBJ1-2, the V gene TRBV27; perhaps TRBD1 as D (5 bases). The CDR3 sequence is 17 residues long. Per germline, CDR1 MNHEY and CDR2 SMNVEV (reference sequence). V gave up 4 bases and J gave up 8 bases, with 26 bases separating them. CDR3 nucleotides: TGTGCCAGCAGTTCGTCCGGCAGGGAATCCCTTATTGGGGGCTACACCTTC. This encodes CASSSSGRESLIGGYTF.

This chain joins TRBV6-1 and TRBJ1-5, with 8 bases lining up with TRBD1. Germline values: CDR1 MNHNS, CDR2 SASEGT. The CDR3 runs to 15 residues. V lost 1 base, J lost 6 bases, and 5 bases stayed unmatched. The chain's CDR3 is CASSEGQGATQPQHF. The CDR3 DNA reads as TGTGCCAGCAGTGAAGGGCAGGGGGCCACTCAGCCCCAGCATTTT.

The chain is built from TRBV7-9 and TRBJ2-5, with unresolved D. Germline-derived CDR1 and CDR2 are SEHNR and FQNEAQ (reference sequence). V dropped 5 bases and J dropped 3 bases, with 10 bases sitting between them. The CDR3 loop spans 13 amino acids. The CDR3 sequence is CASSARNEETQYF. In DNA, the CDR3 is TGTGCCAGCAGCGCTAGAAACGAAGAGACCCAGTACTTC.

The rearrangement joins TRBV9 to TRBJ1-5; no reliable D call. The germline CDR1 and CDR2 sequences are SGDLS and YYNGEE. V gave up 4 bases and J gave up 6 bases, with 8 bases separating them. The CDR3 spans 12 residues. Here the CDR3 DNA reads TGTGCCAGCAGCCCCCCGGGTCAGCCCCAGCATTTT. As protein: CASSPPGQPQHF.

The chain employs TRBV2 and TRBJ1-1, with 7 bases identical to TRBD1. The CDR3 runs to 14 residues. With V trimmed by 5 bases and J by 8 bases, 11 bases remained unmatched. CDR1 and CDR2 from the germline V gene are SNHLY and FYNNEI. The CDR3 DNA reads TGTGCCAGCAGTCTTCGACAGGGCGGCGCCGAAGCTTTCTTT. Its translation: CASSLRQGGAEAFF.

This clone has more than one count but fewer than ten. The chain carries TRBV18 and TRBJ2-3; 8 nucleotides line up with TRBD1. Looked up from germline, CDR1 is KGHSH and CDR2 is LQKENI. There are 16 residues in the CDR3. Trimming at V came to 4 bases and at J to 0 bases, leaving 6 bases not matched to a gene. Here the CDR3 DNA reads TGTGCCAGCTCACTAACGGGACAGGTTAGCACAGATACGCAGTATTTT. Residues: CASSLTGQVSTDTQYF.

The chain joins TRBV5-1 to TRBJ2-1; perhaps TRBD2 as D (5 bases). Per germline, CDR1 SGHRS and CDR2 YFSETQ. Trimming cost V 0 bases and J 4 bases, with 8 bases left between them. The CDR3 length is 14 residues. The CDR3 sequence is CASSLGGEYNEQFF. The CDR3 region has the DNA TGCGCCAGCAGCTTGGGGGGAGAATACAATGAGCAGTTCTTC. The full variable domain, completed using reference TRBV5-1 and TRBJ2-1, is KAGVTQTPRYLIKTRGQQVTLSCSPISGHRSVSWYQQTPGQGLQFLFEYFSETQRNKGNFPGRFSGRQFSNSRSEMNVSTLELGDSALYLCASSLGGEYNEQFFGPGTRLTVL.

This clone showed up many times. The chain has TRBV5-4 and TRBJ1-2, with a weak D call TRBD1 (6 bases). The CDR3 is 15 amino acids. V lost 4 bases, J lost 0 bases, and 13 bases lay in between. From germline, CDR1 is SGHNT and CDR2 YYREEE (reference sequence). CDR3 protein: CASSPGGGANYGYTF. CDR3 nucleotides: TGTGCCAGCAGCCCAGGTGGGGGCGCTAACTATGGCTACACCTTC.

The chain has TRBV4-3 and TRBJ1-2; 11 bases match TRBD1. This CDR3 has 14 amino acids. Germline V gene lookup returns CDR1 LGHNA and CDR2 YSLEER. Trimming cost V 4 bases and J 7 bases; bases outside gene matches: 5. The CDR3 coding sequence is TGCGCCAGCAGCCCGAGGACAGGGGGCTTTGGCTACACCTTC. Its protein product is CASSPRTGGFGYTF.